These T cell receptor beta chains were read from a single sample in a study of post-analysis software for immune sequencing data. TCRdb re-called the PCR reads through MiXCR, storing one row per CDR3 protein. The sample contains under 200,000 distinct CDR3 sequences, 29% of which appear only once. Sequencing used blood. Receptors were obtained from a girl under 18 with multiple sclerosis. Each CDR3 is given with its conserved first and last residue. A D gene is named only where the DNA matches it firmly. The size entry is marked missing in some rows and otherwise reads once, few, many or a size class.

size: many
D: .
J: TRBJ2-1
V: TRBV28
CDR3: CASSLGGVPFF
DNA: TGTGCCAGCAGTTTAGGCGGAGTGCCGTTCTTC

size: few
D: .
J: TRBJ1-1
V: TRBV6-5
CDR3: CASSGKDDRTEAFF
DNA: TGTGCCAGCAGTGGAAAAGACGATAGGACTGAAGCTTTCTTT

size: .
D: .
J: TRBJ2-5
V: TRBV6-2/TRBV6-3
CDR3: CASSSYPSEQETQYF
DNA: TGTGCCAGCAGTTCCTACCCTAGCGAACAAGAGACCCAGTACTTC

size: many
D: .
J: TRBJ2-7
V: TRBV7-8
CDR3: CASSPGRAGNPWRSYEQYF
DNA: TGTGCCAGCAGCCCAGGCCGGGCAGGGAACCCTTGGCGTTCCTACGAGCAGTACTTC

size: .
D: TRBD2
J: TRBJ2-7
V: TRBV4-1
CDR3: CASSPGLAAYNEQYF
DNA: TGCGCCAGCAGCCCCGGACTAGCGGCATACAATGAGCAGTACTTC

size: few
D: .
J: TRBJ1-5
V: TRBV6-1
CDR3: CACSELGNQPQHF
DNA: TGTGCCTGCAGTGAGCTCGGCAATCAGCCCCAGCATTTT

size: many
D: .
J: TRBJ2-7
V: TRBV7-2
CDR3: CASSLARSYEQYF
DNA: TGTGCCAGCAGCTTGGCACGGTCCTACGAGCAGTACTTC

size: .
D: TRBD2
J: TRBJ2-3
V: TRBV5-5
CDR3: CASSLGLAGGLSTDTQYF
DNA: TGTGCCAGCAGCTTGGGTCTAGCGGGGGGCCTTAGCACAGATACGCAGTATTTT

size: .
D: .
J: TRBJ2-7
V: TRBV7-2
CDR3: CASSLVREDEQYF
DNA: TGTGCCAGCAGCTTAGTTCGCGAGGACGAGCAGTACTTC

size: many
D: TRBD1
J: TRBJ2-5
V: TRBV5-1
CDR3: CATRPTGGLSGTQYF
DNA: TGCGCGACGAGACCGACAGGGGGGCTATCCGGGACCCAGTACTTC

size: .
D: .
J: TRBJ1-1
V: TRBV3-1
CDR3: CASSRAAAITEAFF
DNA: TGTGCCAGCAGCCGCGCCGCTGCGATCACTGAAGCTTTCTTT

size: .
D: .
J: TRBJ1-5
V: TRBV18
CDR3: CASSPVGGNQPQHF
DNA: TGTGCCAGCTCACCGGTGGGAGGAAATCAGCCCCAGCATTTT

size: many
D: .
J: TRBJ2-7
V: TRBV29-1
CDR3: CSVETRGSSYEQYF
DNA: TGCAGCGTTGAAACCCGAGGGAGCTCCTACGAGCAGTACTTC

size: .
D: TRBD2
J: TRBJ2-7
V: TRBV13
CDR3: CASSAGLAEPYEQYF
DNA: TGTGCCAGCAGCGCGGGACTAGCGGAACCCTACGAGCAGTACTTC

size: few
D: TRBD2
J: TRBJ2-1
V: TRBV20-1
CDR3: CSALGGGDYNEQFF
DNA: TGCAGTGCCCTCGGGGGGGGAGACTACAATGAGCAGTTCTTC

size: few
D: TRBD2
J: TRBJ2-7
V: TRBV12-3/TRBV12-4
CDR3: CASSLLAGVYEQYF
DNA: TGTGCCAGCAGTTTACTAGCGGGAGTCTACGAGCAGTACTTC

size: many
D: TRBD2
J: TRBJ2-5
V: TRBV5-1
CDR3: CASSLPRAAGGETQYF
DNA: TGCGCCAGCAGCTTACCCCGGGCAGCGGGGGGAGAGACCCAGTACTTC

size: many
D: TRBD1
J: TRBJ2-2
V: TRBV6-5
CDR3: CASSYRGPGELFF
DNA: TGTGCCAGCAGTTACAGGGGGCCCGGGGAGCTGTTTTTT

size: many
D: .
J: TRBJ2-7
V: TRBV7-9
CDR3: CASSSPGEYEQYF
DNA: TGTGCCAGCAGCTCGCCGGGGGAGTACGAGCAGTACTTC

size: many
D: .
J: TRBJ2-7
V: TRBV9
CDR3: CASSVGQRDEQYF
DNA: TGTGCCAGCAGCGTAGGGCAAAGGGATGAGCAGTACTTC

size: .
D: .
J: TRBJ2-6
V: TRBV28
CDR3: CASRRWSGANVLTF
DNA: TGTGCCAGCAGGCGTTGGTCTGGGGCCAACGTCCTGACTTTC

size: .
D: .
J: TRBJ2-1
V: TRBV6-2/TRBV6-3
CDR3: CASSYRGPSYNEQFF
DNA: TGTGCCAGCAGTTACCGGGGTCCGTCCTACAATGAGCAGTTCTTC

size: .
D: TRBD2
J: TRBJ2-3
V: TRBV27
CDR3: CASSFTRELDTQYF
DNA: TGTGCCAGCAGTTTTACGCGGGAGTTGGATACGCAGTATTTT

size: .
D: TRBD2
J: TRBJ2-7
V: TRBV12-3/TRBV12-4
CDR3: CACSPLAGAYEQYF
DNA: TGTGCCTGCAGCCCGTTAGCGGGGGCCTACGAGCAGTACTTC

size: once
D: .
J: TRBJ1-2
V: TRBV2
CDR3: CASSEGGYAYGCTF
DNA: TGTGCCAGCAGTGAGGGGGGATATGCCTATGGCTGCACCTTC

size: many
D: .
J: TRBJ2-3
V: TRBV11-2
CDR3: CASTFSGADTQYF
DNA: TGTGCCAGCACCTTTTCTGGCGCAGATACGCAGTATTTT

size: .
D: .
J: TRBJ1-1
V: TRBV20-1
CDR3: CRGDKPYTEAFF
DNA: TGCAGGGGGGACAAGCCCTACACTGAAGCTTTCTTT